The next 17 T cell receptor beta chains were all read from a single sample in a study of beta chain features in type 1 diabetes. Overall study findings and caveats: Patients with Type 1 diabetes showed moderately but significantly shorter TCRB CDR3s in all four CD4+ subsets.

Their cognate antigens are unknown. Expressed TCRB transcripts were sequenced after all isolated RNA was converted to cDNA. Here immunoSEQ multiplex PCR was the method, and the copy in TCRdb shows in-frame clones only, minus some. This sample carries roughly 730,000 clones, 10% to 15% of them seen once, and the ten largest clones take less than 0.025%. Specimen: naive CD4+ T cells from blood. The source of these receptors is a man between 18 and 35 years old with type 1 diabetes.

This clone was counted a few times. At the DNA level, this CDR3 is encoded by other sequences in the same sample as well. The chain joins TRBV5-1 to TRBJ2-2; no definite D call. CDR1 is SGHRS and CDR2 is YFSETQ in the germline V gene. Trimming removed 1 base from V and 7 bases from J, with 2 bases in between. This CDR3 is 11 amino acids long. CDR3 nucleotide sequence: TGCGCCAGCAGCTTGAGCGGGGAGCTGTTTTTT. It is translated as CASSLSGELFF.

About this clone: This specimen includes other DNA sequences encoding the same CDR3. CDR3 region: CASSSEGGTEAFF. The CDR3 nucleotides read TGTGCCAGCAGCTCCGAGGGGGGGACTGAAGCTTTCTTT. This chain connects TRBV7-9 to TRBJ1-1; perhaps TRBD1 as D (6 bases). The V end was cut by 4 bases, the J end by 5 bases, with 11 bases between. This CDR3 comprises 13 residues. The germline V gene has CDR1 SEHNR and CDR2 FQNEAQ (reference sequence).

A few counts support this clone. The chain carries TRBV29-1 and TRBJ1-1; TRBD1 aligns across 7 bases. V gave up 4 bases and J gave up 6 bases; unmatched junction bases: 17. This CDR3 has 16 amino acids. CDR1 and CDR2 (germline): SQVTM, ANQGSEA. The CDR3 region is CSVGERVQGFVAEAFF. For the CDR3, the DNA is TGCAGCGTTGGAGAGAGAGTACAGGGGTTTGTAGCTGAAGCTTTCTTT.

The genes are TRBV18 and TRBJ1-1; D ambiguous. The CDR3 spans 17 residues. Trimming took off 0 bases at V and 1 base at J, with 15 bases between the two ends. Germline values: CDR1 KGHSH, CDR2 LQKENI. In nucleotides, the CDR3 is TGTGCCAGCTCACCACCGAGTACAGACCTCCGGAACACTGAAGCTTTCTTT. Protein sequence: CASSPPSTDLRNTEAFF.

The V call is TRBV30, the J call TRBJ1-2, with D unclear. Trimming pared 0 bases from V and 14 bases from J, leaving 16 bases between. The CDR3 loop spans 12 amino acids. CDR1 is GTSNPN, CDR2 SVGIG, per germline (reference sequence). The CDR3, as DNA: TGTGCCTGGAGTGTAAACCGGGAGTATGATACCTTC. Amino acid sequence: CAWSVNREYDTF. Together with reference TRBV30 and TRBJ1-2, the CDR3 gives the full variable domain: SQTIHQWPATLVQPVGSPLSLECTVEGTSNPNLYWYRQAAGRGLQLLFYSVGIGQISSEVPQNLSASRPQDRQFILSSKKLLLSDSGFYLCAWSVNREYDTFGSGTRLTVV.

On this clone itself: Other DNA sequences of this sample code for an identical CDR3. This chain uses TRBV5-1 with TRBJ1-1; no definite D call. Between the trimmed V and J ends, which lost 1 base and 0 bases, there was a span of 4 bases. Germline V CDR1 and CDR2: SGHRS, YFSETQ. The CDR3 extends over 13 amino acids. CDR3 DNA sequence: TGCGCCAGCAGCTTGTCAGTGAACACTGAAGCTTTCTTT. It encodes CASSLSVNTEAFF.

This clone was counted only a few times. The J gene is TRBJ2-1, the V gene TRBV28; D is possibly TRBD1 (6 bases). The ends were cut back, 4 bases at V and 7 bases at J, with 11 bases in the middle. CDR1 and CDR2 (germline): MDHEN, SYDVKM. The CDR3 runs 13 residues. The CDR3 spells CASSSGTPNEQFF. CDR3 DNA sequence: TGTGCCAGCAGTTCTGGGACACCGAATGAGCAGTTCTTC.

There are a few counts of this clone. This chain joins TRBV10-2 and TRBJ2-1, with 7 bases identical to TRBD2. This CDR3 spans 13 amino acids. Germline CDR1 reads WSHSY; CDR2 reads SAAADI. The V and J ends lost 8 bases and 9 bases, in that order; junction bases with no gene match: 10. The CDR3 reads CASGRERGGEQFF. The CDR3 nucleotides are TGCGCCAGCGGGAGGGAGAGGGGTGGTGAGCAGTTCTTC.

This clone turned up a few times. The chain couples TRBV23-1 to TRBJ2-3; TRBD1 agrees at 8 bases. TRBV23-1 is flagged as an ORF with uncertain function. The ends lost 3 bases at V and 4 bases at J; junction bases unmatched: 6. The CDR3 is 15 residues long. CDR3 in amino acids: CASSQETGGSDTQYF. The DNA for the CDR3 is TGCGCCAGCAGTCAGGAAACAGGGGGATCAGATACGCAGTATTTT.

The CDR3: CAWSVLSGLGYGYTF. In DNA form, the CDR3 reads TGTGCCTGGAGTGTACTATCAGGTCTCGGCTATGGCTACACCTTC. The chain has TRBV30 and TRBJ1-2; no clear D gene. The CDR3 runs to 15 residues. CDR1 and CDR2 from the germline V gene are GTSNPN and SVGIG (reference sequence). Trimming took 0 bases from V and 4 from J, leaving 15 bases between them.

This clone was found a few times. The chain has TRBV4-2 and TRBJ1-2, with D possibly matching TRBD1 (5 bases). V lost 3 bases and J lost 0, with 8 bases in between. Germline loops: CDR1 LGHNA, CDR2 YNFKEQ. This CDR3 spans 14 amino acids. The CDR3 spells CASSQSTANYGYTF. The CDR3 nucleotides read TGTGCCAGCAGCCAGTCGACAGCTAACTATGGCTACACCTTC.

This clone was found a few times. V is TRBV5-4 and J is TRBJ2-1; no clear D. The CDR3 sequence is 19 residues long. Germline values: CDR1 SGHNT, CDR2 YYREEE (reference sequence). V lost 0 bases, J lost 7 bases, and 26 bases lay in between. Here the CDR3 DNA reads TGTGCCAGCAGCTTGGAGGTCAGCCCGTTAATAGACCTTGGGAATGAGCAGTTCTTC. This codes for CASSLEVSPLIDLGNEQFF.

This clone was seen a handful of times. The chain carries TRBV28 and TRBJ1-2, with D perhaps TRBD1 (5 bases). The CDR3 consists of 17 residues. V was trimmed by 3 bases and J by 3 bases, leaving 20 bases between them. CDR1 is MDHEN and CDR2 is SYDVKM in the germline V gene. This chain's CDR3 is CASSFPKGPRDDYGYTF. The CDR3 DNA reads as TGTGCCAGCAGTTTCCCAAAAGGACCCAGGGACGACTATGGCTACACCTTC.

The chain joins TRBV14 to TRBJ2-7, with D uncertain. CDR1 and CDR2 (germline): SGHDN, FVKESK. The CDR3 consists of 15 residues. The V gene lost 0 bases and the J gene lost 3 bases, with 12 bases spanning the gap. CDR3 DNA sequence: TGTGCCAGCAGCCAAGAATCCAGAGTTTACTACGAGCAGTACTTC. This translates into CASSQESRVYYEQYF.

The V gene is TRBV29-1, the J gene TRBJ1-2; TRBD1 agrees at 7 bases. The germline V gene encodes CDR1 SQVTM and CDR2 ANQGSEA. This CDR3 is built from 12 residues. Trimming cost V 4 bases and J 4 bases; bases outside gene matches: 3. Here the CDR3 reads CSVGQGFYGYTF. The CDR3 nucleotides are TGCAGCGTTGGACAGGGCTTCTATGGCTACACCTTC.

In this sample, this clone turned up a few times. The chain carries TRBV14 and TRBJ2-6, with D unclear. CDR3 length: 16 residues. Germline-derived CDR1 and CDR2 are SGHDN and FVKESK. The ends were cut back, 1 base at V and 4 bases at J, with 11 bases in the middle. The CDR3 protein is CASSQAGARGANVLTF. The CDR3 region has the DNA TGTGCCAGCAGCCAAGCAGGCGCGAGGGGGGCCAACGTCCTGACTTTC.

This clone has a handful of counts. CDR3: CASSSRRNTGELFF. The CDR3 nucleotides are TGTGCCAGCAGTTCCCGCAGGAACACCGGGGAGCTGTTTTTT. V usage is TRBV6-6 and J usage is TRBJ2-2; no definite D call. The CDR3 covers 14 residues. V lost 4 bases and J lost 1, with 7 bases in between. Germline V lookup: CDR1 MNHNY, CDR2 SVGAGI (reference sequence).